Listed here are 17 T cell receptor beta chains from one sample, sequenced in a study of T cells in Graves' hyperthyroidism and ophthalmopathy. TCR beta CDR3 regions were amplified from RNA transcripts. Initially, a first-round RT-PCR of the TCR CDR3 employed the HTBI primer set. TCRdb re-analysed the multiplex PCR reads in MiXCR, keeping a single row per CDR3 protein. This sample yields 640,000 or so distinct CDR3 sequences, of which approximately 15% are seen a single time; around 4% belongs to the top ten. Sequenced material: blood. These receptors originate from a woman in her thirties or forties with Graves' ophthalmopathy.

The table lists this clonotype with many counts. The chain recombines TRBV7-2 with TRBJ2-7; D could derive from TRBD1 or TRBD2 (5 bases each). Germline loops: CDR1 SGHTA, CDR2 FQGNSA. CDR3 size: 15 residues. The germline V and J ends were trimmed by 5 bases and 3 bases, with 17 bases remaining between them. CDR3 sequence reads: CASSAGAGPNYEQYF. CDR3 coding DNA: TGTGCCAGCAGCGCCGGGGCAGGGCCTAACTACGAGCAGTACTTC.

This clonotype was found many times. The J gene is TRBJ2-5, the V gene TRBV7-2; TRBD2 might be the D (5 bases). V was shortened by 0 bases and J by 5 bases, with 13 bases between the two germline ends. The germline V gene has CDR1 SGHTA and CDR2 FQGNSA. The CDR3 runs to 15 residues. The CDR3, as DNA: TGTGCCAGCAGCTTAGCCTCTAGCCTGATGGAGACCCAGTACTTC. Its protein product is CASSLASSLMETQYF.

This chain links TRBV14 with TRBJ1-1; TRBD1 might be the D (5 bases). The CDR3 contains 14 residues. The germline CDR1 and CDR2 sequences are SGHDN and FVKESK. Trimming removed 6 bases from V and 4 bases from J, with 15 bases in between. The CDR3 DNA sequence: TGTGCCAGCAGTTTAAGGGGTTACGGCACTGAAGCTTTCTTT. It specifies CASSLRGYGTEAFF.

The chain uses TRBV11-2 and TRBJ2-4; 8 bases are shared with TRBD2. Germline lookup yields CDR1 SGHAT and CDR2 FQNNGV. V trimming: 0 bases; J trimming: 4 bases; junction bases outside the gene matches: 2. The CDR3 sequence is 15 residues long. CDR3 nucleotide sequence: TGTGCCAGCAGCTTAGATAGCGGGGTAAAAAACATTCAGTACTTC. Protein sequence: CASSLDSGVKNIQYF.

This clonotype was detected many times. V gene TRBV30 combines with J gene TRBJ2-7, with TRBD2 identical over 7 bases. This CDR3 contains 14 residues. The ends lost 2 bases at V and 0 bases at J; junction bases unmatched: 4. The germline gives CDR1 GTSNPN, CDR2 SVGIG (reference sequence). CDR3 nucleotide sequence: TGTGCCTGGAGTATGGGGGGGAGCTCCTACGAGCAGTACTTC. Its translation is CAWSMGGSSYEQYF.

DNA for the CDR3: TGTGCCAGCAGTTACGGAAAGGGAATCGGCACAGATACGCAGTATTTT. Protein sequence: CASSYGKGIGTDTQYF. This chain uses TRBV6-5 with TRBJ2-3; D is unresolved. Germline-derived CDR1 and CDR2 are MNHEY and SVGAGI. This CDR3 is 16 amino acids long. The V end lost 2 bases, the J end lost 1 base, and 13 bases lay between the germline ends.

This clonotype was detected ten times or more. The chain joins TRBV20-1 to TRBJ2-7; 12 bases map to TRBD2. The germline V gene has CDR1 DFQATT and CDR2 SNEGSKA (reference sequence). This CDR3 has 15 amino acids. The trim removed 6 bases at V and 12 bases at J, leaving 18 bases unmatched. The CDR3 DNA reads TGCAGTGCGTCGACTAGCGGGAGAACGGGAAGTACGCCGTACTTC. Translating gives CSASTSGRTGSTPYF.

In this sample, this clonotype turned up many times. The chain is built from TRBV11-2 and TRBJ2-5; maybe TRBD2 (6 bases). The CDR3 is made up of 15 amino acids. Trimming took 3 bases from V and 5 from J, leaving 16 bases between them. The germline gives CDR1 SGHAT, CDR2 FQNNGV. The CDR3 here is CASSFGGVRVETQYF. The CDR3 bases are TGTGCCAGCAGCTTCGGGGGAGTGAGGGTGGAGACCCAGTACTTC. Supplemented by reference TRBV11-2 and TRBJ2-5, the full variable domain reads EAGVAQSPRYKIIEKRQSVAFWCNPISGHATLYWYQQILGQGPKLLIQFQNNGVVDDSQLPKDRFSAERLKGVDSTLKIQPAKLEDSAVYLCASSFGGVRVETQYFGPGTRLLVL.

This clonotype was detected many times. CDR3 region: CASNPGSTGELFF. The CDR3 coding sequence is TGTGCCAGCAACCCGGGGTCAACCGGGGAGCTGTTTTTT. V and J are TRBV6-1 and TRBJ2-2; tentatively, D is TRBD2 (5 bases). This CDR3 is 13 amino acids long. The ends were cut back, 7 bases at V and 5 bases at J, with 11 bases in the middle. CDR1 is MNHNS and CDR2 is SASEGT in the germline V gene.

Ten or more counts support this clonotype. This chain joins TRBV6-2 or TRBV6-3 and TRBJ1-2; D gene uncertain. Per the germline V gene, CDR1 is MNHEY and CDR2 is SVGEGT. V dropped 4 bases and J dropped 8 bases, with 11 bases sitting between them. The CDR3 has 12 amino acids. The CDR3 bases are TGTGCCAGCAGTTTTCAGCAACGCGGCTACACCTTC. The encoded protein is CASSFQQRGYTF.

This clonotype was found many times. V is TRBV7-2 and J is TRBJ2-7; unclear D gene. This CDR3 is built from 12 residues. Germline CDR1 is SGHTA and CDR2 is FQGNSA. Trimming removed 1 base at V and 6 bases at J, with 7 bases between. The DNA for the CDR3 is TGTGCCAGCAGCTTAGGACTTCTCGAGCAGTACTTC. It encodes CASSLGLLEQYF. Looking up the rest from reference TRBV7-2 and TRBJ2-7 gives the full variable domain: GAGVSQSPSNKVTEKGKDVELRCDPISGHTALYWYRQSLGQGLEFLIYFQGNSAPDKSGLPSDRFSAERTGGSVSTLTIQRTQQEDSAVYLCASSLGLLEQYFGPGTRLTVT.

This clonotype was counted many times. The gene calls are TRBV19 and TRBJ2-7; perhaps TRBD1 as D (5 bases). Germline V gene sequence: CDR1 LNHDA, CDR2 SQIVND (reference sequence). V shed 1 base and J shed 5 bases, with 12 bases lying between them. The CDR3 is 14 residues long. CDR3 bases: TGTGCCAGTAGTATAGGTTCCAGGGCCCACGAGCAGTACTTC. This sequence encodes CASSIGSRAHEQYF.

The chain joins TRBV9 to TRBJ2-3; D call uncertain. The germline V and J ends were trimmed by 0 bases and 0 bases, with 8 bases remaining between them. CDR3 length: 15 residues. Germline lookup yields CDR1 SGDLS and CDR2 YYNGEE. The CDR3 loop reads CASSVDGKSTDTQYF. The CDR3 coding sequence is TGTGCCAGCAGCGTAGATGGTAAGAGCACAGATACGCAGTATTTT.

The table lists this clonotype with many counts. The chain is built from TRBV6-5 and TRBJ2-7; D is ambiguous. Germline V gene sequence: CDR1 MNHEY, CDR2 SVGAGI. The CDR3 totals 15 residues. Trimming left V 1 base short and J 0 bases short, with 10 bases between. In DNA, the CDR3 is TGTGCCAGCAGTTACTTGAGAAGGAGCTCCTACGAGCAGTACTTC. It encodes CASSYLRRSSYEQYF.

This clonotype was counted many times. The rearrangement links TRBV28 to TRBJ2-7; weak D call: TRBD2 (5 bases). Trimming removed 9 bases from V and 3 bases from J, with 21 bases in between. The CDR3 length is 15 residues. CDR1 MDHEN and CDR2 SYDVKM come from the germline V gene. CDR3 coding DNA: TGTGCCAGTATGGGATTAGCGCAAACGAACTACGAGCAGTACTTC. This codes for CASMGLAQTNYEQYF.

In this sample, this clonotype turned up many times. The chain is built from TRBV6-1 and TRBJ2-7, with TRBD2 identical over 8 bases. Unmatched junction bases numbered 5, after V lost 7 bases and J lost 3 bases. Germline V gene sequence: CDR1 MNHNS, CDR2 SASEGT. The CDR3 has 13 amino acids. The CDR3 DNA reads TGTGCCAGCAAACTCGGGAGGGGCTACGAGCAGTACTTC. Encoded protein: CASKLGRGYEQYF.

Only a few counts were recorded for this clonotype. The chain combines TRBV30 with TRBJ1-1; D is uncertain. This CDR3 region has 15 residues. V shed 0 bases and J shed 0 bases, with 11 bases lying between them. Germline V gene sequence: CDR1 GTSNPN, CDR2 SVGIG (reference sequence). The CDR3 loop reads CAWSVPGLMNTEAFF. CDR3 DNA sequence: TGTGCCTGGAGTGTACCGGGATTAATGAACACTGAAGCTTTCTTT.